The 2 T cell receptor beta chains given below trace back to one sample, sequenced in a study of T cell repertoires in cytomegalovirus infection. TCRdb called the reads again in MiXCR, with one record for every CDR3 protein. This table has more than 250,000 distinct CDR3 sequences, roughly 13% appearing once. Sequencing input: PBMCs. These TCRs come from a human donor in good health (CMV status not recorded). Some clones in this sample may be carry-over from other donors' samples.

This clonotype was counted many times. The chain is built from TRBV6-5 and TRBJ2-3; D remains ambiguous. Trimming took off 2 bases at V and 5 bases at J, with 5 bases between the two ends. The CDR3 loop spans 12 amino acids. The germline CDR1 and CDR2 sequences are MNHEY and SVGAGI. The CDR3 sequence is CASSYRGDTQYF. CDR3 nucleotides: TGTGCCAGCAGTTACCGCGGAGATACGCAGTATTTT.

The sample holds a few counts of this clonotype. V and J are TRBV19 and TRBJ1-6, with TRBD1 matching over 7 bases. The CDR3 runs to 15 residues. The V gene's germline CDR1 is LNHDA and CDR2 SQIVND (reference sequence). J gave up 9 bases and V 5 bases, and 10 bases lay outside the gene matches. The CDR3 here is CASSESRGMFSPLHF. CDR3 DNA sequence: TGTGCCAGTAGTGAAAGCAGGGGGATGTTTTCACCCCTCCACTTT.